This TCR beta chain was documented in a study of CD8 T cells in ankylosing spondylitis (dated 2017 in TCRdb). For the wider study: The study profiled T cell receptor beta repertoires in healthy donors and ankylosing spondylitis patients to find disease-linked TCR variants. The full study cohort comprised around 23 ankylosing spondylitis patients and approximately 100 healthy donors. Samples of peripheral blood were taken, and for ankylosing spondylitis patients, synovial fluid was collected as well. Overall results and qualifications from the work: Blood from ankylosing spondylitis patients appeared to be characterized by a TCR beta motif made up of 8 or 9 highly homologous amino acid variants. Some motif variants had previously been reported in the synovial fluid and blood of reactive arthritis patients, which suggests shared mechanisms of disease initiation. Significant enrichment of the disease-linked clones was reported in matched synovial fluid samples from ankylosing spondylitis patients. The disease-linked clones showed a CD8+ phenotype and occurred at relatively low frequencies in peripheral blood.

This clonotype was detected once. The specificity of this receptor is unknown. The sample holds no much larger clone one base away, and base qualities are not on file. A single read makes a weak case. Instrument used: Illumina HiSeq 2500. Quantitative 5'-RACE with molecular barcodes was used to prepare TCR beta libraries. The authors' pipeline ran thus. A new computational method, built on a probabilistic model of VDJ rearrangement, was used to identify disease-linked TCR variants. Through fastp at Q25 and MiXCR, TCRdb rebuilt clones from the public reads, retaining in-frame beta chains. Every entry covers one CDR3 protein and lists the most common genes and DNA from its rows. The V and J calls come from TCRdb's annotation, not from the publication. The sample profile shows more than 600,000 distinct CDR3 sequences; 19% of them were found once. The top ten hold under 20% of the sample. Deletion took 2 bases off V and 4 bases off J, with a span of 18 bases between the germline ends. There are 17 amino acids in the CDR3, from cysteine to phenylalanine inclusive. Only the CDR3 DNA stays, 51 bases, in frame from base 1. As encoded in the germline V gene (reference sequence), CDR1 is LNHNV while CDR2 is YYDKDF.

Sample: blood, either unsorted or a sorted T cell fraction (not recorded which). The source of this sequence is a male donor with ankylosing spondylitis. The chain was built from TRBV15 and TRBJ2-1, with TRBD2 tentatively as D gene (5 bases match). The DNA is as follows: TGTGCCACCAGCAGAAAGCCTCCAGCGGACCTTTACAATGAGCAGTTCTTC. This encodes CATSRKPPADLYNEQFF.